This T cell receptor beta chain derives from a study of T cell changes during pregnancy in multiple sclerosis. Profiled with immunoSEQ multiplex PCR; TCRdb holds only in-frame clones, not every one. Of over 30,000 clones in the sample, 80% to 90% are singletons; the top ten hold 3% to 4%. The CDR3 is 14 residues long. The germline V gene encodes CDR1 MNHNS and CDR2 SASEGT. With 6 bases removed from V and 1 base from J, the gap between germline ends came to 13 bases. The specimen was CD8+ T cells from peripheral blood mononuclear cells, collected in the third trimester of pregnancy. This TCR was sampled from a female donor with multiple sclerosis, enrolled in a pregnancy study. The chain has TRBV6-1 and TRBJ2-7; the D gene is possibly TRBD1 (6 bases). CDR3 region: CASSPGTPSYEQYF. CDR3 sequence (DNA): TGTGCCAGCAGCCCCGGGACACCTTCCTACGAGCAGTACTTC.